This T cell receptor (beta chain) was sequenced in a study of blood T cell repertoires in COVID-19. As for the study in general: The analysed material was cDNA or gDNA that came from T cells, B-cell-depleted T cells, or PBMCs.

This CDR3 region has 15 residues. Trimming cost V 5 bases and J 2 bases; bases outside gene matches: 3. Germline V CDR1 and CDR2: LNHDA, SQIVND (reference sequence). How the authors handled the data: Counts of nucleated cells, estimated from reference gene primer amplification, were obtained. The repertoire was sequenced with immunoSEQ multiplex PCR; TCRdb's copy has only in-frame clones and lacks some. Clonal size and the V and J genes are those of that table, whereas D and trimming came from the DNA. There are about 370,000 clones in the sample; 75% to 90% occur only once, and over 0.95% lies in the top ten.

Sequenced sample: PBMCs or T cells enriched from blood (not recorded which). The TCR comes from a man aged 18 to 30 who had recovered from COVID-19. The chain uses TRBV19 and TRBJ2-7; TRBD2 matches at 13 bases. The chain's CDR3 is CASSLGTSGAYEQYF. In nucleotides, the CDR3 is TGTGCCAGTAGTTTAGGGACTAGCGGGGCCTACGAGCAGTACTTC.